This entry features one TCR beta chain sequence. Antigen specificity is unknown. PCR used 60 Vbeta primers and 13 Jbeta primers. The method was immunoSEQ multiplex PCR; TCRdb's version includes in-frame clones alone and lacks a portion of them. This sample yields some 78,000 clones, of which roughly 72% are seen a single time; 7.5% to 9.5% belongs to the top ten. This record comes from a study of cytomegalovirus exposure and HLA in healthy donors. Whole-study findings and limits: Presence/absence analyses treated sequencing depth as roughly uniform across donors.

Per the germline V gene, CDR1 is LGHNT and CDR2 is FRNRAP. The V gene lost 6 bases and the J gene lost 11 bases, with 15 bases spanning the gap. This CDR3 has 12 residues. The chain links TRBV12-5 to TRBJ2-3; possibly TRBD1 for D (5 bases). The sequence was collected from a middle-aged man in good health and CMV-seropositive. The sequenced sample was PBMCs. CDR3 sequence: CASGGTSGKQYF. CDR3 sequence (DNA): TGTGCTAGTGGGGGCACCTCAGGGAAGCAGTATTTT.